This TCR beta chain was recorded in a study of OX40 agonist ivuxolimab in advanced cancers. Study-wide background: Among those enrolled, mean age was around 55 years (range 23 to 79) and about 79% were male.

Points on this clone: As yet, its antigen is unknown.

The ends were cut back, 5 bases at V and 0 bases at J, with 11 bases in the middle. This CDR3 is 16 amino acids long. The germline CDR1 and CDR2 sequences are MDHEN and SYDVKM. Findings and caveats of the study: Certain nonresponders likewise exhibited a low normalized T-cell clonal expansion. Blood T cells, both CD4+ and CD8+, expanded clonally by week 6 at 0.1 to 3.0 mg/kg.

Clones were sequenced by immunoSEQ multiplex PCR, and TCRdb holds only the in-frame ones, with some missing. The sample has 71,000 or so clones; around 86% are singletons. The chain links TRBV28 to TRBJ2-6; the D gene is possibly TRBD1 (5 bases). The receptor's source is an adult with an advanced solid tumor such as melanoma, head and neck, liver or kidney cancer. The specimen comprised CD4+ or CD8+ T cells sorted from blood, sampled in a trial of the OX40 agonist ivuxolimab. CDR3 loop: CASSPTGHSGANVLTF. The CDR3 DNA reads TGTGCCAGCAGTCCAACAGGCCACTCTGGGGCCAACGTCCTGACTTTC.